The rows below give T cell receptor beta chains drawn from one sample of a study of Ad26.COV2.S vaccination and SARS-CoV-2 variants. The data were produced by immunoSEQ multiplex PCR, yet TCRdb's version contains in-frame clones alone and is incomplete. The sample includes fewer than 600,000 clones, 70% to 90% of them seen just once. This specimen was peripheral blood, taken in a trial of Ad26.COV2.S vaccine versus placebo. The origin of the receptors is a person aged 18-65 years who received the Ad26.COV2.S COVID-19 vaccine or a placebo. The conserved cysteine and the conserved F or W are not part of the CDR3 here. Each record gives: clone size, V gene, CDR3 protein. Where a row states a size, it is once, few, many or the class of an expanded clone; other rows omit it.

.,TRBV6-7,ASSPKDREVSEKLF
.,TRBV7-2,ASSHLWAGVGNIQY
.,TRBV25-1,ASRGWSGQRGYEQY
few,TRBV2,ASSEIGRNTEAF
.,TRBV12-3/TRBV12-4,ASRVGTDTQY
.,TRBV6-5,ASSYEGTSGSGEQF
.,TRBV28,ASSTAGTGGVVD
.,TRBV10-3,AISETSGLTDTQY
.,TRBV19,ASSEGQPQH
once,TRBV28,ASTFPGARSCT
.,TRBV10-3,AISAGGYGYT
once,TRBV11-2,ASSLVYGTSSSYEQY
once,TRBV2,ASSRGTEQF
.,TRBV2,ASSVASYNEQF
.,TRBV7-9,ASSPGALHAGELF
.,TRBV6-1,ASSEGLISYNEQF
.,TRBV30,ACPPDRSNTGELF
.,TRBV4-2,ASSQERGVRKAF
.,TRBV9,ASSVGYLAGGQQF
few,TRBV7-6,ASSANRNVGNTIY
.,TRBV27,ASSRGGPGTEAF
.,TRBV7-6,ASSLAGGGEQY
.,TRBV5-6,ASSSQATDTQY
.,TRBV18,ASWGGETQY
.,TRBV20-1,SARENQPQH
.,TRBV19,ASSISGSYTRNEQF
once,TRBV4-3,ASSQELGVTGELF
.,TRBV29-1,SEGRKSSYNEQF
once,TRBV5-4,ASKEVSSTTNTQY
.,TRBV28,ASSLPTGPYGYT
.,TRBV28,ASRVFFNTEAF
.,TRBV25-1,ASRNGTAYGYT
.,TRBV29-1,SVAIAGGGEAF
.,TRBV29-1,SVEAGEQY
.,TRBV4-3,ASSQDASPKETQY
.,TRBV19,ASSILGQGEYNEQF
.,TRBV11-2,ASSFTQTGKSSPLH
.,TRBV19,ASRASGTGKTANTGELF
once,TRBV14,ASSQAGNTEAF
.,TRBV5-1,ASSFSGGTNTGELF
.,TRBV7-9,ASSLRSEAF
.,TRBV6-5,ASSYRTGRGETQY
.,TRBV12-3/TRBV12-4,ASSLSHSVEQY
.,TRBV7-9,ASSQQGPGQPQH
.,TRBV30,AGFRRLAGVGDTQY
once,TRBV11-2,ASSLQGPNTEAF
.,TRBV27,ASSLSRSYNEQF
few,TRBV7-9,ASSLSGQQRYGYT
.,TRBV18,ASSPTGQSNQPQH
.,TRBV28,ASSSYRSEGKNIQY
.,TRBV6-1,ASSGSAGGGGETQY
once,TRBV27,ASSSGLAVYEQY
.,TRBV7-3,ASSTGQPYEQY
.,TRBV30,AWSVFGISRTQY
.,TRBV7-9,ASSLAEVAGGGEQF